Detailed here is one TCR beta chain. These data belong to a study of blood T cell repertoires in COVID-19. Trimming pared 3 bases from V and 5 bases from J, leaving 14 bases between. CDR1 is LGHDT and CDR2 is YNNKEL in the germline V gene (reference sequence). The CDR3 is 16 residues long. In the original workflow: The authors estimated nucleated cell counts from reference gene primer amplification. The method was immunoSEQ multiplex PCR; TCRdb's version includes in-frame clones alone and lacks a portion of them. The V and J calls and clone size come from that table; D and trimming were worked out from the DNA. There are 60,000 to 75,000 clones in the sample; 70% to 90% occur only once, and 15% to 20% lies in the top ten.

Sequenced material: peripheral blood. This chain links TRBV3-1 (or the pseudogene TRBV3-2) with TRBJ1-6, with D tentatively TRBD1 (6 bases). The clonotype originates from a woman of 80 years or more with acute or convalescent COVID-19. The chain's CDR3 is CASSQQGIPDNSPLHF. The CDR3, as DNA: TGTGCCAGCAGCCAGCAGGGGATCCCGGATAATTCACCCCTCCACTTT.